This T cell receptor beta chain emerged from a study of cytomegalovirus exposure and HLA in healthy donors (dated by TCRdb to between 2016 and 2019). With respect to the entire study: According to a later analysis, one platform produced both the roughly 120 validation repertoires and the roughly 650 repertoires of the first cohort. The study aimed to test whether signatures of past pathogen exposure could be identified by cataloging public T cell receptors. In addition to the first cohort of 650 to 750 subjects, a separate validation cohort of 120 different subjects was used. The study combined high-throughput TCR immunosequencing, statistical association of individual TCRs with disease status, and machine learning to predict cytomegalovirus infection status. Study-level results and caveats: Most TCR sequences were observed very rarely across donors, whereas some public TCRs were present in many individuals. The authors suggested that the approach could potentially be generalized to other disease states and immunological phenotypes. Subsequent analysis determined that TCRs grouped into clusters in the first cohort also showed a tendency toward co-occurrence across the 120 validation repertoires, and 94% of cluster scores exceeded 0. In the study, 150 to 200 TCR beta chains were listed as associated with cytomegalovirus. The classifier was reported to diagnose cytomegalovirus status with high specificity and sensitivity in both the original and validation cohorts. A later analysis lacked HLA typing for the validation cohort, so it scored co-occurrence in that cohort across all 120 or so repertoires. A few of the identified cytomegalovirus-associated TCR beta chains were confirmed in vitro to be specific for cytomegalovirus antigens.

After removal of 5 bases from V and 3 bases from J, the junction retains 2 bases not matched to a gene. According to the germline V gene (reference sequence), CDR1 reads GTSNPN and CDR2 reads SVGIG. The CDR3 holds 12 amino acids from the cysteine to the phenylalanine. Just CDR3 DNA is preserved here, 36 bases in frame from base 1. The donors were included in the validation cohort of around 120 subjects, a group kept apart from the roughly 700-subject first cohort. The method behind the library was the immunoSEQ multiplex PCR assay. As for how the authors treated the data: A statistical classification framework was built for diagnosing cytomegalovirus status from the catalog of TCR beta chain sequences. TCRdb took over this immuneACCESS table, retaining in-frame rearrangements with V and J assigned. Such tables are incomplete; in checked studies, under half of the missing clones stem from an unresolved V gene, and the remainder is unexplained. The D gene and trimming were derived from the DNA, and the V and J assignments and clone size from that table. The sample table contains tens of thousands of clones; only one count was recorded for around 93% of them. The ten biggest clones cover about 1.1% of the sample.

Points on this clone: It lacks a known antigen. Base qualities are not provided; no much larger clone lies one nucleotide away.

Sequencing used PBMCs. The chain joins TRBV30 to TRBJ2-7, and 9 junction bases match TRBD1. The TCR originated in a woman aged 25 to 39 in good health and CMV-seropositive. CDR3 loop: CAWGGQGYEQYF. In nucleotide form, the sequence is TGTGCCTGGGGGGGACAGGGCTACGAGCAGTACTTC.